These 28 T cell receptor beta chains were all obtained from the same sample, sequenced in a study of Ad26.COV2.S vaccination and SARS-CoV-2 variants. Treatment defined: roughly 19 received Ad26.COV2.S at low or high dose, single or two shots; about 5 received placebo; per-sample allocation not given. Sample collection was performed on day 63 after the first vaccine or placebo injection. Repertoires were generated with immunoSEQ multiplex PCR, while TCRdb's copy carries only in-frame clones and drops some. The sample includes a few hundred thousand clones, about nine tenths of them seen just once. This material consisted of peripheral blood, taken in a trial of Ad26.COV2.S vaccine versus placebo. Receptors were obtained from a person between 18 and 65 years old who received the Ad26.COV2.S COVID-19 vaccine or a placebo.

The chain couples TRBV5-1 to TRBJ2-3; the D gene is possibly TRBD1 (5 bases). Germline CDR1 is SGHRS and CDR2 is YFSETQ. V shed 3 bases and J shed 4 bases, with 18 bases lying between them. CDR3 length equals 16 residues. CDR3 sequence (DNA): TGCGCCAGCAGCTCCCAAGCGCAGGGTGGGTCAGATACGCAGTATTTT. Its translation: CASSSQAQGGSDTQYF.

The V and J genes are TRBV5-1 and TRBJ2-7, with 12 bases matching TRBD2. In germline, CDR1 is SGHRS, CDR2 YFSETQ. J was trimmed by 2 bases and V by 4 bases; bases with no gene match: 13. This CDR3 contains 18 residues. In nucleotides, the CDR3 is TGCGCCAGCAGCCTGACCCTAAGGACTAGCGGGGAAGCCTACGAGCAGTACTTC. Translating gives CASSLTLRTSGEAYEQYF.

This clone was seen a single time. The chain uses TRBV9 and TRBJ2-1, with D perhaps TRBD2 (6 bases). Germline V gene data show CDR1 as SGDLS and CDR2 as YYNGEE. V lost 2 bases and J lost 0, with 24 bases in between. This CDR3 is 20 amino acids long. The CDR3 reads CASSVFNGTLPGTSYNEQFF. The CDR3 DNA follows: TGTGCCAGCAGCGTGTTTAACGGGACTTTACCGGGCACCTCCTACAATGAGCAGTTCTTC. Full variable domain (rest looked up from reference TRBV9 and TRBJ2-1): DSGVTQTPKHLITATGQRVTLRCSPRSGDLSVYWYQQSLDQGLQFLIQYYNGEERAKGNILERFSAQQFPDLHSELNLSSLELGDSALYFCASSVFNGTLPGTSYNEQFFGPGTRLTVL.

This chain connects TRBV11-2 to TRBJ2-2; D is perhaps TRBD1 (6 bases). Germline V gene lookup returns CDR1 SGHAT and CDR2 FQNNGV. The CDR3 has 17 residues. Trimming removed 1 base from V and 3 bases from J, with 15 bases in between. Written as DNA, the CDR3 is TGTGCCAGCAGCTTAGCCTTGGGGGCGGTCGACACCGGGGAGCTGTTTTTT. Residues: CASSLALGAVDTGELFF.

The gene calls are TRBV20-1 and TRBJ2-7; no clear D. The CDR3 runs to 14 residues. Trimming removed 3 bases from V and 1 base from J, with 13 bases in between. Germline V lookup: CDR1 DFQATT, CDR2 SNEGSKA (reference sequence). CDR3 sequence: CSASGLLSSYEQYF. The CDR3 DNA follows: TGCAGTGCTAGTGGTCTACTCTCGTCCTACGAGCAGTACTTC.

The chain is built from TRBV7-8 and TRBJ1-5, with D maybe TRBD1 (6 bases). CDR3 length: 18 amino acids. Germline loops: CDR1 SGHVS, CDR2 FQNEAQ. Trimming stripped 1 base from V and 0 bases from J, with 16 bases between. The CDR3, as DNA: TGTGCCAGCAGCTTAGAATTTAGGGGGGTGGTTAGCAATCAGCCCCAGCATTTT. It specifies CASSLEFRGVVSNQPQHF.

V is TRBV30 and J is TRBJ2-5; D is undetermined. Germline V gene lookup returns CDR1 GTSNPN and CDR2 SVGIG (reference sequence). V lost 0 bases and J 5 bases, leaving 25 bases between the germline ends. This CDR3 comprises 18 residues. CDR3 sequence reads: CAWSVPKTKRQLGETQYF. The CDR3 DNA follows: TGTGCCTGGAGTGTACCGAAAACCAAGAGGCAGTTAGGGGAGACCCAGTACTTC.

This clone occurred once. The CDR3 DNA reads TGTGCCAGTAGTATGCCCGGGACAGGGGGTTTTACTGAAGCTTTCTTT. It is translated as CASSMPGTGGFTEAFF. The gene calls are TRBV19 and TRBJ1-1; 11 positions match TRBD1. Germline V gene sequence: CDR1 LNHDA, CDR2 SQIVND (reference sequence). J was trimmed by 5 bases and V by 3 bases; bases with no gene match: 8. This CDR3 contains 16 residues. The entire variable domain, with the rest obtained from reference TRBV19 and TRBJ1-1, is as follows: DGGITQSPKYLFRKEGQNVTLSCEQNLNHDAMYWYRQDPGQGLRLIYYSQIVNDFQKGDIAEGYSVSREKKESFPLTVTSAQKNPTAFYLCASSMPGTGGFTEAFFGQGTRLTVV.

The chain combines TRBV2 with TRBJ1-1; D remains ambiguous. Trimming removed 6 bases from V and 4 bases from J, with 9 bases in between. The germline gives CDR1 SNHLY, CDR2 FYNNEI. This CDR3 is built from 12 residues. In DNA form, the CDR3 reads TGTGCCAGCAGCCAAAGCGGCACTGAAGCTTTCTTT. Its translation is CASSQSGTEAFF.

The genes are TRBV10-3 and TRBJ2-3, with D maybe TRBD2 (6 bases). Trimming shortened V by 0 bases and J by 3 bases, and 13 bases separated the two germline ends. The V gene's germline CDR1 is ENHRY and CDR2 SYGVKD. The CDR3 extends over 16 amino acids. CDR3 in DNA: TGTGCCATCAGTGAGTCGGTTAGCGGAACTACAGATACGCAGTATTTT. Residues: CAISESVSGTTDTQYF.

This clone was detected once. This chain joins TRBV5-1 and TRBJ1-1; maybe TRBD1 (6 bases). With 4 bases removed from V and 0 bases from J, the gap between germline ends came to 16 bases. This CDR3 contains 16 residues. Germline V gene sequence: CDR1 SGHRS, CDR2 YFSETQ. The CDR3 region is CASSPGQGPLNTEAFF. CDR3 in DNA: TGCGCCAGCAGCCCGGGCCAGGGGCCACTGAACACTGAAGCTTTCTTT.

This clone appeared once. This sample includes further DNA sequences coding for the same CDR3. This chain connects TRBV19 to TRBJ2-6; no clear D gene. The CDR3 length is 15 residues. The V end was cut by 3 bases, the J end by 0 bases, with 6 bases between. The germline V gene encodes CDR1 LNHDA and CDR2 SQIVND (reference sequence). CDR3 bases: TGTGCCAGTAGTATCACGGGCTCTGGGGCCAACGTCCTGACTTTC. This translates into CASSITGSGANVLTF.

V gene TRBV4-1 combines with J gene TRBJ1-5; a weak D match, TRBD1 (6 bases). The V and J ends lost 3 bases and 3 bases respectively, with 9 bases between them. The germline CDR1 and CDR2 sequences are MGHRA and YSYEKL. There are 14 residues in the CDR3. The CDR3 region has the DNA TGCGCCAGCAGCCACAACAGGGTCAATCAGCCCCAGCATTTT. Its translation is CASSHNRVNQPQHF.

The chain carries TRBV7-2 and TRBJ2-7; possibly TRBD1 or TRBD2 for D (7 bases each). Germline V lookup: CDR1 SGHTA, CDR2 FQGNSA. This CDR3 spans 15 amino acids. V dropped 1 base and J dropped 5 bases, with 15 bases sitting between them. CDR3 amino acids: CASSLEWGGGNEQYF. The CDR3, as DNA: TGTGCCAGCAGCTTAGAGTGGGGAGGGGGCAACGAGCAGTACTTC. Full variable domain (rest looked up from reference TRBV7-2 and TRBJ2-7): GAGVSQSPSNKVTEKGKDVELRCDPISGHTALYWYRQSLGQGLEFLIYFQGNSAPDKSGLPSDRFSAERTGGSVSTLTIQRTQQEDSAVYLCASSLEWGGGNEQYFGPGTRLTVT.

The rearrangement joins TRBV20-1 to TRBJ2-1; TRBD1 or TRBD2 may be the D gene (5 bases each). Germline V lookup: CDR1 DFQATT, CDR2 SNEGSKA (reference sequence). Trimming removed 3 bases at V and 0 bases at J, with 9 bases between. This CDR3 has 14 amino acids. The CDR3 DNA reads as TGCAGTGCTAGTTGGGGGAGCTCCTACAATGAGCAGTTCTTC. This sequence encodes CSASWGSSYNEQFF.

V is TRBV12-3 or TRBV12-4 and J is TRBJ2-7; unclear D gene. V lost 6 bases and J lost 3, with 6 bases in between. The CDR3 loop spans 11 amino acids. CDR3 in amino acids: CASSPGYEQYF. CDR3 bases: TGTGCCAGCAGCCCAGGCTACGAGCAGTACTTC.

This rearrangement joins TRBV18 to TRBJ1-1; D not resolved. There are 14 residues in the CDR3. Looked up from germline, CDR1 is KGHSH and CDR2 is LQKENI. V shed 0 bases and J shed 2 bases, with 7 bases lying between them. In nucleotides, the CDR3 is TGTGCCAGCTCACCACCGGGCACAAACACTGAAGCTTTCTTT. As protein: CASSPPGTNTEAFF.

V and J are TRBV6-5 and TRBJ2-5; either TRBD1 or TRBD2 may fit D (5 bases each). The length of the CDR3 is 15 residues. CDR1 is MNHEY and CDR2 is SVGAGI in the germline V gene. Trimming shortened V by 2 bases and J by 7 bases, and 17 bases separated the two germline ends. DNA of the CDR3: TGTGCCAGCAGTTACGGTCCAGGGAGACTGGGGACCCAGTACTTC. Translated: CASSYGPGRLGTQYF.

This chain links TRBV5-1 with TRBJ1-3, with D perhaps TRBD1 (5 bases). The CDR3 length is 15 residues. The germline V gene encodes CDR1 SGHRS and CDR2 YFSETQ. The V end was cut by 0 bases, the J end by 6 bases, with 13 bases between. The CDR3: CASSLGQGGVNTIYF. The CDR3 DNA is TGCGCCAGCAGCTTGGGGCAGGGAGGAGTAAACACCATATATTTT.

This clone was observed once. The chain has TRBV6-2 or TRBV6-3 and TRBJ2-7; D is possibly TRBD1 or TRBD2 (5 bases each). With 2 bases removed from V and 0 bases from J, the gap between germline ends came to 20 bases. CDR1 MNHEY and CDR2 SVGEGT come from the germline V gene. The CDR3 loop spans 18 amino acids. CDR3 DNA: TGTGCCAGCAGTTACCAAGCCTCTCCGGGACCCCTCTCCTACGAGCAGTACTTC. Residues: CASSYQASPGPLSYEQYF.

This chain links TRBV18 with TRBJ2-1; 7 bases align to TRBD2. Germline lookup yields CDR1 KGHSH and CDR2 LQKENI. The length of the CDR3 is 15 residues. With 3 bases clipped from V and 5 bases from J, the junction kept 7 bases outside the gene matches. Here the CDR3 DNA reads TGTGCCAGCTCACCCTCGGGGGGAGTGGACAATGAGCAGTTCTTC. This gives the protein CASSPSGGVDNEQFF. The full variable domain, rest sourced from reference TRBV18 and TRBJ2-1, is NAGVMQNPRHLVRRRGQEARLRCSPMKGHSHVYWYRQLPEEGLKFMVYLQKENIIDESGMPKERFSAEFPKEGPSILRIQQVVRGDSAAYFCASSPSGGVDNEQFFGPGTRLTVL.

This clone showed up just once. The chain carries TRBV6-1 and TRBJ2-5; the match to TRBD1 covers 10 bases. V gave up 6 bases and J gave up 5 bases; unmatched junction bases: 9. Per the germline V gene, CDR1 is MNHNS and CDR2 is SASEGT. This CDR3 has 15 amino acids. The CDR3 DNA follows: TGTGCCAGCAGCTGGGACAGGGGTGGTCGGGAGACCCAGTACTTC. This sequence encodes CASSWDRGGRETQYF.

In regard to this clone: Other DNA sequences in this sample translate to the same CDR3. This rearrangement joins TRBV4-1 to TRBJ1-1; D gene ambiguous. This CDR3 comprises 13 residues. The germline CDR1 and CDR2 sequences are MGHRA and YSYEKL. V was trimmed by 3 bases and J by 5 bases, leaving 10 bases between them. Here the CDR3 reads CASSQGFGTEAFF. The DNA for the CDR3 is TGCGCCAGCAGCCAGGGTTTTGGGACTGAAGCTTTCTTT.

The V gene is TRBV5-8, the J gene TRBJ2-1, with TRBD1 matching 8 bases. The CDR3 is 16 amino acids. V shed 0 bases, J shed 2 bases, and the junction held 4 bases outside the gene matches. CDR1 is SGHTS, CDR2 YDEGEE, per germline. CDR3 amino acids: CASSLEGQVPYNEQFF. CDR3 DNA sequence: TGTGCCAGCAGCTTGGAGGGACAGGTTCCCTACAATGAGCAGTTCTTC.

The chain is built from TRBV30 and TRBJ1-1; D is undetermined. This CDR3 comprises 10 residues. V was trimmed by 8 bases and J by 4 bases, leaving 8 bases between them. Germline values: CDR1 GTSNPN, CDR2 SVGIG (reference sequence). The chain's CDR3 is CATRGTEAFF. Here the CDR3 DNA reads TGTGCCACCCGGGGCACTGAAGCTTTCTTT.

CDR3 residues: CAWSVSGNEQYF. The CDR3 DNA sequence: TGTGCCTGGAGTGTATCAGGGAACGAGCAGTACTTC. The chain employs TRBV30 and TRBJ2-7; tentative D call: TRBD1 (5 bases). The germline V and J ends were trimmed by 0 bases and 5 bases, with 8 bases remaining between them. Germline CDR1 and CDR2: GTSNPN and SVGIG (reference sequence). The CDR3 sequence is 12 residues long.

Notes on this clone: A clone one base away is much larger, so this may be a read error. The chain couples TRBV5-1 to TRBJ2-1, with unresolved D. The ends were cut back, 0 bases at V and 0 bases at J, with 4 bases in the middle. The CDR3 covers 14 residues. CDR1 is SGHRS, CDR2 YFSETQ, per germline. CDR3 sequence (DNA): TGCGCCAGCAGCTTGGCGGGCTCCTACAATGAGCAGTTCTTC. Residues: CASSLAGSYNEQFF.

The V and J genes are TRBV5-6 and TRBJ2-5; possibly TRBD2 for D (5 bases). Trimming shortened V by 1 base and J by 0 bases, and 10 bases separated the two germline ends. The CDR3 sequence is 15 residues long. Germline V CDR1 and CDR2: SGHDT, YYEEEE. The CDR3, as DNA: TGTGCCAGCAGCTTGACGGGCGGGTACCAAGAGACCCAGTACTTC. It specifies CASSLTGGYQETQYF.